Below are 10 T cell receptor beta chains sequenced from a single sample in a study of T cell repertoires in cytomegalovirus infection. TCRdb re-derived calls from the reads in MiXCR, one entry per CDR3 protein. The sample contains around 210,000 distinct CDR3 sequences, roughly 6.5% of which appear only once. Sequencing was done on a sample of PBMCs. The receptors were gathered from a human donor in good health (CMV status not recorded). Some clones in this sample may be carry-over from other donors' samples.

There are many counts of this clonotype. The chain couples TRBV5-1 to TRBJ2-7, with TRBD2 matching 8 bases. The germline CDR1 and CDR2 sequences are SGHRS and YFSETQ. The ends lost 0 bases at V and 3 bases at J; junction bases unmatched: 2. This CDR3 contains 14 residues. The CDR3 bases are TGCGCCAGCAGCTTGGGGACTAGCCTCTACGAGCAGTACTTC. It is translated as CASSLGTSLYEQYF.

This clonotype has ten or more counts. This chain links TRBV6-2 or TRBV6-3 with TRBJ1-1, with 10 bases lining up with TRBD1. Germline V gene data show CDR1 as MNHEY and CDR2 as SVGEGT. CDR3 size: 14 residues. J lost 7 bases, V lost 6 bases, and 8 bases had no gene match. This CDR3 is CASSRTGGTGEAFF. The CDR3 bases are TGTGCCAGCAGCCGGACAGGGGGAACGGGTGAAGCTTTCTTT.

This clonotype was counted at least ten times. This chain uses TRBV29-1 with TRBJ1-1, with 7 bases aligning to TRBD1. This CDR3 has 13 amino acids. V was clipped by 7 bases and J by 6 bases; unmatched bases: 11. Germline lookup yields CDR1 SQVTM and CDR2 ANQGSEA. This CDR3 is CSAATGVGAEAFF. CDR3 nucleotides: TGCAGCGCCGCTACAGGGGTTGGAGCTGAAGCTTTCTTT.

The V call is TRBV30, the J call TRBJ1-1; 7 bases line up with TRBD1. Germline V gives CDR1 GTSNPN, CDR2 SVGIG (reference sequence). The length of the CDR3 is 13 residues. Germline trimming cut 3 bases from V and 5 bases from J; bases unmatched to any gene: 6. This CDR3 is CAWRAGGSTEAFF. The CDR3 DNA sequence: TGTGCCTGGAGGGCAGGGGGTAGTACTGAAGCTTTCTTT.

The gene calls are TRBV6-5 and TRBJ2-7; 11 bases line up with TRBD2. CDR1 is MNHEY and CDR2 is SVGAGI in the germline V gene. The CDR3 contains 17 residues. Trimming at V came to 2 bases and at J to 0 bases, leaving 6 bases not matched to a gene. In nucleotides, the CDR3 is TGTGCCAGCAGTTACCCGATTAGCGGGGGGGACTCCTACGAGCAGTACTTC. This gives the protein CASSYPISGGDSYEQYF.

The chain has TRBV6-5 and TRBJ1-3; D is perhaps TRBD1 (6 bases). CDR3 length equals 14 residues. CDR1 MNHEY and CDR2 SVGAGI come from the germline V gene. V gave up 2 bases and J gave up 2 bases, with 7 bases separating them. CDR3 in DNA: TGTGCCAGCAGTTACCGACAGGCTGGAAACACCATATATTTT. Amino acids: CASSYRQAGNTIYF.

At least ten counts were recorded for this clonotype. The chain couples TRBV4-1 to TRBJ1-3, with D perhaps TRBD1 (6 bases). The CDR3 extends over 15 amino acids. The ends were cut back, 4 bases at V and 0 bases at J, with 10 bases in the middle. Germline CDR1 and CDR2: MGHRA and YSYEKL. CDR3 in DNA: TGCGCCAGCAGCCGAGGGGGAGGCTCTGGAAACACCATATATTTT. It translates to CASSRGGGSGNTIYF.

This clonotype has a count of ten or more. The genes are TRBV29-1 and TRBJ2-5, with 8 bases identical to TRBD2. CDR1 and CDR2 (germline): SQVTM, ANQGSEA. CDR3 length: 14 residues. J gave up 5 bases and V 6 bases, and 11 bases lay outside the gene matches. Written as DNA, the CDR3 is TGCAGCGTAAGACATGGACTAGCAGGGGAGACCCAGTACTTC. This codes for CSVRHGLAGETQYF.

This clonotype was seen many times. The chain links TRBV7-3 to TRBJ1-1, with D hard to call. Germline loops: CDR1 SGHTA, CDR2 FQGTGA. Trimming removed 4 bases from V and 4 bases from J, with 10 bases in between. There are 13 residues in the CDR3. CDR3 residues: CASSSGGATEAFF. The CDR3 DNA is TGTGCCAGCAGCTCCGGTGGAGCCACTGAAGCTTTCTTT.

This clonotype was counted between two and nine times. V is TRBV7-2 and J is TRBJ2-1, with unresolved D. The V gene's germline CDR1 is SGHTA and CDR2 FQGNSA. Between the trimmed V and J ends, which lost 5 bases and 5 bases, there was a span of 10 bases. This CDR3 comprises 13 residues. The CDR3 coding sequence is TGTGCCAGCAGCATTAGACGGGACAATGAGCAGTTCTTC. Translating gives CASSIRRDNEQFF.